The sequence of this TCR beta chain was determined in a study of blood T cells in healthy people across ages. About the research overall: Through template switching, about one barcoded beta molecule was captured per two T cells, as measured in model experiments.

CDR1 and CDR2 (germline): SGHDN, FVKESK. The CDR3 sequence is 17 residues long. This clonotype was found a few times. Its antigen remains unknown. Using a J-beta primer mix together with a sample-barcoded 5' primer, a second PCR was run for about 7 to 12 cycles. Tags on each cDNA molecule came from a template-switch adaptor with 12 random nucleotides. Samples each returned at least 3 million CDR3-containing paired-end reads. TCRdb analysed the 5' RACE reads with MiXCR anew, one entry per CDR3 protein. The sample gives approximately 800,000 distinct CDR3 sequences, roughly 56% of which show up once; about 26% is in the top ten. Broader study findings: It was the long-lived donors that had more naive CD4+ cells and higher diversity than aged donors.

Source material: blood. The source of this sequence is a man aged 35 to 55 in good health. The chain joins TRBV14 to TRBJ2-7; D unclear. The J call could be wrong; TRBJ2-5 is a better fit for the DNA end. CDR3 bases: TGTGCCAGCAGCCAAGGTGGAACAGCTTCCCCGCGGGAGACCCAGTACTTC. Translated: CASSQGGTASPRETQYF.